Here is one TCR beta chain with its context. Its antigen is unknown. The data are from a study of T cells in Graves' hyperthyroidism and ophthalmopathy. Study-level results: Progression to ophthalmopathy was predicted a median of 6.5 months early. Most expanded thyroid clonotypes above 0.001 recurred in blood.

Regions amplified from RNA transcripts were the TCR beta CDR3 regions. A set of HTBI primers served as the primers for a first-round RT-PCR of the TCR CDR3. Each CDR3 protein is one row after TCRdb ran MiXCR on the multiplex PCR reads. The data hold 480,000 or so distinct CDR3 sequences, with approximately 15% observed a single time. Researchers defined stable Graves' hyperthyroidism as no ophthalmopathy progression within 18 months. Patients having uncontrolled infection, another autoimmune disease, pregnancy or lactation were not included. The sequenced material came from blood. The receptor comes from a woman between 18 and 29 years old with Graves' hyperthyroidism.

Here the CDR3 DNA reads TGTGCCAGCAGTGAATGGGACAGCAACTATGGCTACACCTTC. Translated, it gives CASSEWDSNYGYTF. The chain employs TRBV6-1 and TRBJ1-2; 7 bases align to TRBD1. Germline CDR1 and CDR2: MNHNS and SASEGT. J lost 2 bases, V lost 2 bases, and 2 bases had no gene match. The CDR3 contains 14 residues.